This T cell receptor beta chain comes out of a study of shared T cell receptors in the human thymus. Clones were read by immunoSEQ multiplex PCR, and TCRdb kept only the in-frame ones, dropping some. The table records some 640,000 clones, around 87% of them present only once. The trim removed 1 base at V and 10 bases at J, leaving 13 bases unmatched. The CDR3 runs to 18 residues. CDR1 is SGHDN and CDR2 is FVKESK in the germline V gene. This same sample was also taken into another study, of human thymus T cells. That work states: Donor material was obtained from healthy Finnish infants undergoing corrective surgery for congenital heart defects. It was from resections taken during corrective heart surgery that the thymus tissue came.

The sequenced material came from thymocytes. This chain uses TRBV14 with TRBJ2-2; 12 nucleotides match TRBD2. The TCR sequence derives from a boy under two years old with a congenital heart defect. CDR3 nucleotides: TGTGCCAGCAGCCAAGCGGGACTAGCGGGCTCGGCTCCCGAGGAGCTGTTTTTT. The encoded protein is CASSQAGLAGSAPEELFF.